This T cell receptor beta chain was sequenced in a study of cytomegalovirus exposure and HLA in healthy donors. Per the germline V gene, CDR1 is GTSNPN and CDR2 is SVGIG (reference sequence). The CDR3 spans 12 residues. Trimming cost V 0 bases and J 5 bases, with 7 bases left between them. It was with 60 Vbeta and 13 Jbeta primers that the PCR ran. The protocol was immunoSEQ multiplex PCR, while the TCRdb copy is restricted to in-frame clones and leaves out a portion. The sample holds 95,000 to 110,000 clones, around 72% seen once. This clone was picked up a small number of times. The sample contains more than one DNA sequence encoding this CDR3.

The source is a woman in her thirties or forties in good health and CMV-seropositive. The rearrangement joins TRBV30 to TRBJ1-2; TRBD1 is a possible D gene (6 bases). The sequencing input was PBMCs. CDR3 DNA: TGTGCCTGGAGTGTGCAGGGGTATGGCTACACCTTC. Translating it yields CAWSVQGYGYTF.